The clone carrying this T cell receptor beta chain was counted a few times. What it binds is unknown. This specimen belongs to a study of HIV-infected patients and healthy controls. Turning to the study itself: Total CDR3 counts per chain did not differ significantly between patients and controls. General study findings and limits: HIV-infected patients shared fewer CDR3 sequences between individuals than healthy controls.

Roughly three months, about 14 weeks, into antiretroviral therapy, follow-up blood was collected. The repertoire came from unfractionated whole blood and reflected all unsorted peripheral T cells. About 500 ng RNA was reverse transcribed with alpha and beta constant-region primers. Using multiplexing indices, alpha and beta chain libraries were generated apart by chain-specific third strand synthesis. TCRdb recomputed calls from the 5' RACE reads with MiXCR, one row per CDR3 protein. The data contain some 4,800 distinct CDR3 sequences, 5.5% of them singletons. This CDR3 has 16 residues. V was cut by 6 bases and J by 0 bases, with 19 bases left in between. CDR1 and CDR2 from the germline V gene are SGHDT and YYEEEE.

The chain combines TRBV5-6 with TRBJ2-7, with D hard to call. This TCR was recovered from an adult with HIV infection. The sample was blood, taken during antiretroviral therapy. The CDR3 coding sequence is TGTGCCAGCACCTCCGGACCGCCAGAGCTCTCCTACGAGCAGTACTTC. Translated, it gives CASTSGPPELSYEQYF.